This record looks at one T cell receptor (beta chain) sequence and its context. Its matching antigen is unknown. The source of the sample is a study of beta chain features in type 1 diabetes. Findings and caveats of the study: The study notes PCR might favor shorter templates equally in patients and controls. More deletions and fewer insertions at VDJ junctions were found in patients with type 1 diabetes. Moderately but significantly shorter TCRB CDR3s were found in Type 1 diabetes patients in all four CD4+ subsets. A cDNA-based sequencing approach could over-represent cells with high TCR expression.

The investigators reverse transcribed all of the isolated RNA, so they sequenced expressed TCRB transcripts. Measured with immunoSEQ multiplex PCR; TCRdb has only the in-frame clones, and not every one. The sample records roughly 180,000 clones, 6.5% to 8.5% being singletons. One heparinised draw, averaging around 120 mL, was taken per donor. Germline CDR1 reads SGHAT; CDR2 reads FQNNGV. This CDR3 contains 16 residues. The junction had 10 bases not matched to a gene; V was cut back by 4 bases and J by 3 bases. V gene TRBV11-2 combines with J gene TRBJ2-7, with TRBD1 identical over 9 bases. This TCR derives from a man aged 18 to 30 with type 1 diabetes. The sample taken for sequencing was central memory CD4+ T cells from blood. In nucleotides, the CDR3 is TGTGCCAGCAGCTCCACTGGGACAGGGTCTGGCTACGAGCAGTACTTC. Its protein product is CASSSTGTGSGYEQYF. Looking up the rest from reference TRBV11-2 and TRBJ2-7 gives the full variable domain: EAGVAQSPRYKIIEKRQSVAFWCNPISGHATLYWYQQILGQGPKLLIQFQNNGVVDDSQLPKDRFSAERLKGVDSTLKIQPAKLEDSAVYLCASSSTGTGSGYEQYFGPGTRLTVT.